The 17 T cell receptor beta chains below all came from one sample that was sequenced in a study of T cells in Graves' hyperthyroidism and ophthalmopathy. Amplified TCR beta CDR3 regions derived from RNA transcripts. With the HTBI primer set, the TCR CDR3 went through a first round of RT-PCR. Each CDR3 protein gets one entry after TCRdb re-called the multiplex PCR reads with MiXCR. The sample yields approximately 600,000 distinct CDR3 sequences, less than 25% seen once. Sequenced material: blood. These receptors came from a man aged 30 to 39 with Graves' ophthalmopathy.

This clonotype was found a few times. CDR3 amino acids: CASSLLAGEVTDTQYF. CDR3 nucleotide sequence: TGCGCCAGCAGCTTACTAGCGGGAGAGGTGACAGATACGCAGTATTTT. The V call is TRBV5-1, the J call TRBJ2-3, with 11 bases that match TRBD2. Germline CDR1 reads SGHRS; CDR2 reads YFSETQ. V shed 2 bases and J 3 bases; nucleotides not matched to a gene: 5. CDR3 size: 16 residues. Supplemented by reference TRBV5-1 and TRBJ2-3, the full variable domain reads KAGVTQTPRYLIKTRGQQVTLSCSPISGHRSVSWYQQTPGQGLQFLFEYFSETQRNKGNFPGRFSGRQFSNSRSEMNVSTLELGDSALYLCASSLLAGEVTDTQYFGPGTRLTVL.

The chain is built from TRBV20-1 and TRBJ2-3, with D hard to call. The CDR3 consists of 12 residues. Trimming removed 6 bases from V and 2 bases from J, with 9 bases in between. Germline CDR1 is DFQATT and CDR2 is SNEGSKA (reference sequence). The CDR3 nucleotides read TGCAGTGCCCCTGTCTACACAGATACGCAGTATTTT. This codes for CSAPVYTDTQYF.

The chain combines TRBV6-1 with TRBJ2-1; unclear D gene. Germline CDR1 is MNHNS and CDR2 is SASEGT. The CDR3 loop spans 13 amino acids. Trimming removed 2 bases from V and 9 bases from J, with 11 bases in between. This chain's CDR3 is CASSELGILEQFF. As DNA, the CDR3 is TGTGCCAGCAGTGAATTGGGGATACTTGAGCAGTTCTTC.

This clonotype has ten or more counts. The chain joins TRBV11-1 to TRBJ1-2; 7 bases align to TRBD1. The junction had 7 bases not matched to a gene; V was cut back by 7 bases and J by 2 bases. This CDR3 contains 14 residues. Germline CDR1 is SGHAT and CDR2 is FQDESV (reference sequence). DNA of the CDR3: TGTGCCAGCACCGAGACAGGGCGAAACTATGGCTACACCTTC. The encoded protein is CASTETGRNYGYTF.

At least ten counts were recorded for this clonotype. V is TRBV2 and J is TRBJ2-3; 9 bases fit TRBD2. Germline V CDR1 and CDR2: SNHLY, FYNNEI. The V segment lost 1 base and the J segment 3 bases; nucleotides outside the gene matches: 5. The CDR3 loop spans 16 amino acids. Here the CDR3 DNA reads TGTGCCAGCAGTGAAGGGATAGCGGGAGTAACAGATACGCAGTATTTT. This gives the protein CASSEGIAGVTDTQYF. Complete variable domain (other parts from reference TRBV2 and TRBJ2-3): EPEVTQTPSHQVTQMGQEVILRCVPISNHLYFYWYRQILGQKVEFLVSFYNNEISEKSEIFDDQFSVERPDGSNFTLKIRSTKLEDSAMYFCASSEGIAGVTDTQYFGPGTRLTVL.

V gene TRBV11-2 combines with J gene TRBJ1-1; D is undetermined. V lost 2 bases and J lost 0, with 10 bases in between. CDR1 is SGHAT, CDR2 FQNNGV, per germline. There are 15 residues in the CDR3. The CDR3 DNA follows: TGTGCCAGCAGCTTACCCGAATCTATGAACACTGAAGCTTTCTTT. This codes for CASSLPESMNTEAFF.

This clonotype was found a few times. This chain links TRBV5-1 with TRBJ1-1; D might be TRBD1 (5 bases). Germline V gene lookup returns CDR1 SGHRS and CDR2 YFSETQ. V was trimmed by 3 bases and J by 1 base, leaving 10 bases between them. This CDR3 spans 14 amino acids. The CDR3 protein is CASSWRDGNTEAFF. CDR3 DNA sequence: TGCGCCAGCAGCTGGAGGGACGGGAACACTGAAGCTTTCTTT.

This chain links TRBV20-1 with TRBJ1-2, with 8 bases matching TRBD1. Germline trimming cut 6 bases from V and 0 bases from J; bases unmatched to any gene: 3. The CDR3 has 13 amino acids. Germline V gene data show CDR1 as DFQATT and CDR2 as SNEGSKA (reference sequence). CDR3 DNA sequence: TGCAGTGCCGTGGACAGGGCTAACTATGGCTACACCTTC. It yields the protein CSAVDRANYGYTF.

CDR3 sequence (DNA): TGTGCCAGCAGTGAGAGCAGGCGTTACGAGCAGTACTTC. Protein product: CASSESRRYEQYF. The chain couples TRBV6-1 to TRBJ2-7; D gene ambiguous. Germline CDR1 reads MNHNS; CDR2 reads SASEGT. The CDR3 runs to 13 residues. V lost 3 bases to trimming and J lost 4 bases, with 10 bases between them.

The chain is built from TRBV6-1 and TRBJ2-7; D call uncertain. In germline, CDR1 is MNHNS, CDR2 SASEGT. The CDR3 contains 14 residues. Trimming cost V 1 base and J 1 base, with 8 bases left between them. In nucleotides, the CDR3 is TGTGCCAGCAGTGAAGGAACTTATTCCTACGAGCAGTACTTC. Translation: CASSEGTYSYEQYF.

The chain couples TRBV6-2 or TRBV6-3 to TRBJ2-3; weak D call: TRBD2 (7 bases). The germline gives CDR1 MNHEY, CDR2 SVGEGT. Between the trimmed V and J ends, which lost 0 bases and 0 bases, there was a span of 19 bases. The CDR3 runs to 19 residues. CDR3 bases: TGTGCCAGCAGTTACTCGTTACGAATAGGGGGGGGAAGCACAGATACGCAGTATTTT. Translating gives CASSYSLRIGGGSTDTQYF.

This clonotype was observed a handful of times. The gene calls are TRBV3-1 and TRBJ1-4; D possibly corresponds to TRBD1 (5 bases). Looked up from germline, CDR1 is LGHDT and CDR2 is YNNKEL (reference sequence). The CDR3 is 21 residues long. V was clipped by 0 bases and J by 4 bases, with 27 bases between them. CDR3 bases: TGTGCCAGCAGCCAAGACCCTAAGGGCAGGACCACGGGGGACGATAATGAAAAACTGTTTTTT. Its translation: CASSQDPKGRTTGDDNEKLFF.

This clonotype was detected only once. This sequence joins TRBV7-9 and TRBJ2-7, with D perhaps TRBD1 or TRBD2 (6 bases each). CDR1 is SEHNR and CDR2 is FQNEAQ in the germline V gene (reference sequence). The V and J ends lost 5 bases and 7 bases respectively, with 21 bases between them. The CDR3 consists of 15 residues. The CDR3 reads CASSIRGPAGGEQYF. DNA of the CDR3: TGTGCCAGCAGCATTCGGGGGCCCGCCGGGGGAGAGCAGTACTTC.

This clonotype was seen more than once but under ten times. The V and J genes are TRBV20-1 and TRBJ2-3; tentatively, D is TRBD1 or TRBD2 (6 bases each). V shed 7 bases and J shed 2 bases, with 16 bases lying between them. There are 14 residues in the CDR3. The germline V gene encodes CDR1 DFQATT and CDR2 SNEGSKA (reference sequence). The CDR3 loop reads CSERRGAPTDTQYF. The CDR3 region has the DNA TGCAGTGAACGGAGGGGGGCTCCCACAGATACGCAGTATTTT.

This clonotype was counted only a few times. This rearrangement joins TRBV2 to TRBJ1-1; 7 nucleotides align to TRBD1. This CDR3 contains 15 residues. V lost 6 bases to trimming and J lost 1 base; unmatched junction nucleotides: 8. Germline lookup yields CDR1 SNHLY and CDR2 FYNNEI. The CDR3 DNA follows: TGTGCCAGCAGGCCCGGACAGGAGGGGAACACTGAAGCTTTCTTT. Its protein product is CASRPGQEGNTEAFF.

This clonotype showed up many times. The chain is built from TRBV7-6 and TRBJ2-3; unclear D gene. CDR3 size: 14 residues. V was clipped by 4 bases and J by 0 bases, with 8 bases between them. From germline, CDR1 is SGHVS and CDR2 FNYEAQ. CDR3 residues: CASSSSFSTDTQYF. The CDR3 DNA is TGTGCCAGCAGCTCCTCTTTTAGCACAGATACGCAGTATTTT.

The rearrangement joins TRBV4-3 to TRBJ2-2; tentative D call: TRBD2 (6 bases). Trimming stripped 4 bases from V and 0 bases from J, with 9 bases between. Germline values: CDR1 LGHNA, CDR2 YSLEER. The CDR3 runs to 15 residues. In nucleotides, the CDR3 is TGCGCCAGCAGCCGAGTAGCGGCGAACACCGGGGAGCTGTTTTTT. The encoded protein is CASSRVAANTGELFF.